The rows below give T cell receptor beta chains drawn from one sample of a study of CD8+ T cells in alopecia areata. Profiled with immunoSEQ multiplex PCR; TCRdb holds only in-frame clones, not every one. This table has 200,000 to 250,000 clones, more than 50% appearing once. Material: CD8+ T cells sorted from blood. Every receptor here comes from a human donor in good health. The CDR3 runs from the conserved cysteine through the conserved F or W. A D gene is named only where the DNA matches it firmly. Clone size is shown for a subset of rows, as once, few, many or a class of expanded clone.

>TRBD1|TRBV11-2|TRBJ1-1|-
CASTDRDLGAFF
TGTGCCAGCACCGACAGGGACTTGGGAGCTTTCTTT
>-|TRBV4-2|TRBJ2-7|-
CASSLRDGFYEQYF
TGTGCCAGCAGCCTCCGGGACGGATTCTACGAGCAGTACTTC
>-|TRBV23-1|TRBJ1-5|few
CASRKQGPLSNQPQHF
TGCGCCAGCAGAAAACAGGGTCCCCTTAGCAATCAGCCCCAGCATTTT
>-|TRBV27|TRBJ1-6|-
CASSLGGAGSPLHF
TGTGCCAGCAGTCTCGGGGGAGCAGGCTCACCCCTCCACTTT
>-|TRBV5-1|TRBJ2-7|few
CASSLEPGAYEQYF
TGCGCCAGCAGCTTGGAACCAGGGGCCTACGAGCAGTACTTC
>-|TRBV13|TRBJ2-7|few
CATTQGNRGVEQYF
TGTGCCACGACCCAGGGAAATCGAGGGGTCGAGCAGTACTTC
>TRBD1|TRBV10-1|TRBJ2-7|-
CASSARTGGDQYF
TGCGCCAGCAGTGCCCGGACAGGGGGCGACCAGTACTTC
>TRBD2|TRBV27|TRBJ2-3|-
CASSLSASGGSTDTQYF
TGTGCCAGCAGTTTAAGTGCTAGCGGGGGGTCCACAGATACGCAGTATTTT
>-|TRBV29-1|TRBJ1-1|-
CSVAGREEIAFF
TGCAGCGTTGCCGGCAGGGAAGAGATTGCTTTCTTT
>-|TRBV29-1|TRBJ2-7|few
CSVGQYEQYF
TGCAGCGTTGGACAGTACGAGCAGTACTTC
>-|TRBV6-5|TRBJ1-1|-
CASSYITGTENTEAFF
TGTGCCAGCAGTTACATTACAGGGACGGAGAACACTGAAGCTTTCTTT
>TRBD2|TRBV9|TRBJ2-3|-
CASSAGTSGTPPDTQYF
TGTGCCAGCAGCGCGGGGACTAGCGGGACCCCACCGGATACGCAGTATTTT
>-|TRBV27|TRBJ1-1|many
CATSLVARDTEAFF
TGTGCCACCAGTCTTGTGGCGAGGGACACTGAAGCTTTCTTT
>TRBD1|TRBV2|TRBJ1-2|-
CASSEGTGDGYTF
TGTGCCAGCAGTGAAGGGACAGGTGATGGCTACACCTTC
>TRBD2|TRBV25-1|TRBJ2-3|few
CASSEYASGGRTDTQYF
TGTGCCAGCAGTGAATATGCTAGCGGGGGCCGAACAGATACGCAGTATTTT
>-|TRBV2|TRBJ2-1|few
CASSAVPYNEQFF
TGTGCCAGCAGTGCCGTTCCTTACAATGAGCAGTTCTTC
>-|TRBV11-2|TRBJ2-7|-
CASSRSSYEQYF
TGTGCCAGCAGCCGGTCCTCCTACGAGCAGTACTTC
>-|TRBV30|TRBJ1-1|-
CAWAKTEAFF
TGTGCCTGGGCTAAAACTGAAGCTTTCTTT
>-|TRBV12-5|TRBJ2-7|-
CASAFSGGLSYEQYF
TGTGCTAGTGCCTTCTCTGGGGGCCTCTCCTACGAGCAGTACTTC
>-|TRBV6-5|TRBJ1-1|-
CASSYDGNTEAFF
TGTGCCAGCAGTTACGACGGGAACACTGAAGCTTTCTTT
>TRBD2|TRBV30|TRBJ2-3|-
CALLVAGGLGDTQYF
TGTGCCCTCCTTGTAGCGGGGGGGCTAGGAGATACGCAGTATTTT
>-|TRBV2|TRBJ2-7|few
CASIISHGFYEQYF
TGTGCCAGCATCATCTCTCACGGCTTCTACGAGCAGTACTTC
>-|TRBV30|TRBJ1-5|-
CAWSGTDYSNQPQHF
TGTGCCTGGAGTGGGACGGATTATAGCAATCAGCCCCAGCATTTT
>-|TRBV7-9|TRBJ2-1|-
CASSLGTGQHEQFF
TGTGCCAGCAGCTTAGGAACAGGCCAGCATGAGCAGTTCTTC
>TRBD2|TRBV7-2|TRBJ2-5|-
CASSLNGGGGSPKTQYF
TGTGCCAGCAGCTTAAATGGTGGCGGGGGTAGTCCGAAGACCCAGTACTTC
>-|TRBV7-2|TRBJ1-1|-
CASSVIEDTEAFF
TGTGCCAGCAGCGTGATAGAAGACACTGAAGCTTTCTTT
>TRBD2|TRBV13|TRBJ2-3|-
CASSERGVTDTQYF
TGTGCCAGCAGCGAGCGGGGAGTCACAGATACGCAGTATTTT
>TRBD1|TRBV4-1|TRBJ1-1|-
CASSSRGQTEAFF
TGCGCCAGCAGCAGTAGGGGGCAAACTGAAGCTTTCTTT
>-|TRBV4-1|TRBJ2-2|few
CASSQEEVPGELFF
TGCGCCAGCAGCCAAGAAGAGGTTCCCGGGGAGCTGTTTTTT
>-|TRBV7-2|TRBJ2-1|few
CASSSPGTYNEQFF
TGTGCCAGCAGCTCGCCCGGGACTTACAATGAGCAGTTCTTC
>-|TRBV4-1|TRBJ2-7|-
CASSQGTETYEQYF
TGCGCCAGCAGCCAAGGGACCGAAACCTACGAGCAGTACTTC
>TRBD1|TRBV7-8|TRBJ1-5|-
CASSARTGSDQPQHF
TGTGCCAGCAGCGCGAGGACAGGGTCAGATCAGCCCCAGCATTTT
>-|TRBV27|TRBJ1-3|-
CASSPGVKWGNTIYF
TGTGCCAGCAGTCCCGGGGTGAAGTGGGGAAACACCATATATTTT
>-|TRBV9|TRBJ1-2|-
CASSVTRDQANYGYTF
TGTGCCAGCAGCGTAACGAGGGACCAAGCTAACTATGGCTACACCTTC
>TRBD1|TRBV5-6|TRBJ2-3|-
CASSLDSGTGMTDTQYF
TGTGCCAGCAGCTTGGATAGTGGGACAGGGATGACAGATACGCAGTATTTT
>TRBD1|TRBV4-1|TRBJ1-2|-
CASSQASTGNDYGYTF
TGCGCCAGCAGCCAAGCTTCGACAGGGAATGACTATGGCTACACCTTC
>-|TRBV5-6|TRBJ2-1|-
CASSLGQYYNEQFF
TGTGCCAGCAGCCTCGGACAGTACTACAATGAGCAGTTCTTC
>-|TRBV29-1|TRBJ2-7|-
CSVTGLDEQYF
TGCAGCGTTACAGGGTTAGACGAGCAGTACTTC
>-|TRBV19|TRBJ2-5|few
CASSRVASGEETQYF
TGTGCCAGTAGCCGAGTGGCCTCGGGGGAAGAGACCCAGTACTTC
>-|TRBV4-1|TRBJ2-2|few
CASSPYRGTGELFF
TGCGCCAGCAGCCCGTATAGGGGCACCGGGGAGCTGTTTTTT
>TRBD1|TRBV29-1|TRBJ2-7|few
CSVELTGGLSEQYF
TGCAGCGTTGAGTTAACAGGGGGCTTGAGCGAGCAGTACTTC
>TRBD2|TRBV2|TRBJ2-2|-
CASSLTSGGHTGELFF
TGTGCCAGCAGTCTTACTAGCGGGGGGCACACCGGGGAGCTGTTTTTT
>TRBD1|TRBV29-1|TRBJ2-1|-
CSASDRGPAHEQFF
TGCAGCGCCAGTGACAGGGGGCCGGCCCATGAGCAGTTCTTC
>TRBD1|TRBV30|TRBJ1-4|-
CAWSVTGGINEKLFF
TGTGCCTGGAGTGTGACAGGGGGAATTAATGAAAAACTGTTTTTT
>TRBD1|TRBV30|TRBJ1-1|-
CAWSPGTGNTEAFF
TGTGCCTGGAGTCCCGGGACAGGGAACACTGAAGCTTTCTTT
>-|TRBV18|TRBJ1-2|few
CASSPSGPWGYTF
TGTGCCAGCTCGCCGTCCGGGCCCTGGGGCTACACCTTC
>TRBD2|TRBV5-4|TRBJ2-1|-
CASSLGGNEQFF
TGTGCCAGCAGCCTGGGGGGGAATGAGCAGTTCTTC
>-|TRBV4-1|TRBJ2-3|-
CASSQDSAGGNTQYF
TGCGCCAGCAGCCAAGATTCAGCAGGAGGGAATACGCAGTATTTT
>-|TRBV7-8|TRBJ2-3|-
CASSSDYRSDTQYF
TGTGCCAGCAGCTCCGATTACAGATCAGATACGCAGTATTTT
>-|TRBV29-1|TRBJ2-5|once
CSVEYSQGKETQYF
TGCAGCGTTGAGTATAGTCAGGGAAAAGAGACCCAGTACTTC
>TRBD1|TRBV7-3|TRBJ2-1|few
CASSLFGTGGKQFF
TGTGCCAGCAGCTTATTCGGGACAGGGGGCAAGCAGTTCTTC
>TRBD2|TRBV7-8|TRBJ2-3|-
CASSPGGVGDTQYF
TGTGCCAGCAGCCCCGGGGGGGTTGGAGATACGCAGTATTTT
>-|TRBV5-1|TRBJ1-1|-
CASSFKIMNTEAFF
TGCGCCAGCAGCTTCAAGATCATGAACACTGAAGCTTTCTTT
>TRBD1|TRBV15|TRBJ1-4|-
CATSPGTGVYRSNEKLFF
TGTGCCACCAGCCCCGGGACAGGGGTTTATAGGTCTAATGAAAAACTGTTTTTT
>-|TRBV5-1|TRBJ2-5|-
CASSLFPISYQETQYF
TGCGCCAGCAGCTTGTTCCCGATATCGTACCAAGAGACCCAGTACTTC
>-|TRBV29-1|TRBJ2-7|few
CSVDGGSYEQYF
TGCAGCGTTGACGGAGGGTCCTACGAGCAGTACTTC
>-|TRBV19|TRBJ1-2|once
CASVGVGSYGYTF
TGTGCCAGCGTCGGGGTTGGGTCCTATGGCTACACCTTC
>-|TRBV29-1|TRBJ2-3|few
CSVTDAVTDTQYF
TGCAGCGTCACTGACGCCGTCACAGATACGCAGTATTTT
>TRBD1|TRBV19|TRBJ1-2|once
CASSIGRGLDGYTF
TGTGCCAGTAGTATCGGCAGGGGGCTCGATGGCTACACCTTC